These T cell receptor beta chains were read from a single sample in a study of regulatory T cells in long-lasting Graves disease. In TCRdb, the multiplex PCR reads were re-called with MiXCR into one record per CDR3 protein. The repertoire has 400,000 to 550,000 distinct CDR3 sequences, about 17% of them found once; the top ten carry roughly 10%. Separately, the same data were catalogued under a study of T cells in Graves' hyperthyroidism and ophthalmopathy.

Sequenced here: peripheral blood mononuclear cells (PBMCs), sampled at new diagnosis, from a patient treated with antithyroid drugs. The receptors shown here come from a woman in her 30s with Graves disease. Both conserved end residues are part of each CDR3. A D gene is named only where the DNA matches it firmly. Not every row has a clone size; where given, it reads once, few, many or a size class.

CDR3 length	V gene	J gene	D gene	clone size	CDR3 protein	CDR3 DNA
16	TRBV10-1	TRBJ2-3	NA	many	CASSESLAEGEDTQYF	TGCGCCAGCAGTGAGTCCCTAGCGGAGGGGGAAGATACGCAGTATTTT
13	TRBV6-5	TRBJ2-7	NA	many	CASSYSSSYEQYF	TGTGCCAGCAGTTACTCCAGCTCCTACGAGCAGTACTTC
13	TRBV29-1	TRBJ2-1	TRBD2	few	CSGGLASYNEQFF	TGCAGCGGGGGACTAGCGAGTTACAATGAGCAGTTCTTC
15	TRBV5-6	TRBJ2-3	TRBD1	many	CASSFGTGSTDTQYF	TGTGCCAGCAGCTTTGGGACAGGGTCCACAGATACGCAGTATTTT
15	TRBV19	TRBJ1-5	NA	NA	CASSGGETSNQPQHF	TGTGCCAGTAGTGGGGGGGAGACCAGCAATCAGCCCCAGCATTTT
14	TRBV6-1	TRBJ2-1	TRBD2	NA	CASSLTSGTDEQFF	TGTGCCAGCAGCCTGACTAGCGGGACCGATGAGCAGTTCTTC
16	TRBV27	TRBJ2-3	TRBD2	many	CATRDLAGFGTDTQYF	TGTGCCACCCGGGACCTAGCGGGTTTTGGCACAGATACGCAGTATTTT
14	TRBV29-1	TRBJ1-1	NA	NA	CSVRRSGSHGEAFF	TGCAGCGTTCGTCGATCAGGGAGTCACGGTGAAGCTTTCTTT
12	TRBV20-1	TRBJ2-7	NA	many	CSASEVSYEQYF	TGCAGTGCTAGCGAGGTTTCCTACGAGCAGTACTTC
18	TRBV20-1	TRBJ2-1	TRBD2	many	CSAPPGLAGGYQSNEQFF	TGCAGTGCTCCGCCGGGACTAGCGGGAGGGTATCAAAGTAATGAGCAGTTCTTC
14	TRBV11-2	TRBJ2-3	NA	many	CASSLIADTDTQYF	TGTGCCAGCAGCTTAATAGCGGACACAGATACGCAGTATTTT
15	TRBV6-4	TRBJ1-4	NA	few	CASSYLGGADEKLFF	TGTGCCAGCAGTTACTTGGGCGGGGCTGATGAAAAACTGTTTTTT
14	TRBV20-1	TRBJ2-5	NA	many	CSARTGVEGETQYF	TGCAGTGCTCGAACCGGGGTTGAGGGCGAGACCCAGTACTTC
15	TRBV7-9	TRBJ2-1	TRBD2	few	CASSLKLAGGNEQFF	TGTGCCAGCAGCTTGAAACTAGCGGGAGGGAATGAGCAGTTCTTC
15	TRBV13	TRBJ2-5	NA	many	CASSLGWRTQETQYF	TGTGCCAGCAGCTTAGGATGGCGGACCCAAGAGACCCAGTACTTC
16	TRBV3-1	TRBJ2-5	TRBD2	NA	CASSQLAGGNQETQYF	TGTGCCAGCAGCCAACTAGCGGGAGGCAATCAAGAGACCCAGTACTTC
13	TRBV12-3/TRBV12-4	TRBJ2-1	NA	NA	CASSFVVPHEQFF	TGTGCCAGCAGTTTCGTTGTTCCCCATGAGCAGTTCTTC
12	TRBV19	TRBJ2-3	TRBD1	NA	CASRTGQNTQYF	TGTGCCAGTAGGACAGGGCAGAATACGCAGTATTTT
15	TRBV25-1	TRBJ2-1	TRBD1	many	CASSDVGTGGSEQFF	TGTGCCAGCAGTGACGTAGGGACAGGGGGAAGTGAGCAGTTCTTC
17	TRBV28	TRBJ2-1	NA	many	CASSLSGMGASMDEQFF	TGTGCCAGCAGTTTATCTGGGATGGGGGCCTCCATGGATGAGCAGTTCTTC
15	TRBV28	TRBJ1-3	NA	NA	CASSLLGSSGNTIYF	TGTGCCAGCAGTTTACTGGGGTCCTCTGGAAACACCATATATTTT
15	TRBV6-1	TRBJ1-5	NA	few	CASSEWRLTNQPQHF	TGTGCCAGCAGTGAATGGCGGTTGACCAATCAGCCCCAGCATTTT
16	TRBV4-1	TRBJ2-3	TRBD1	NA	CASSQPGQGGPDTQYF	TGCGCCAGCAGCCAACCGGGACAGGGAGGCCCAGATACGCAGTATTTT
14	TRBV27	TRBJ2-1	NA	NA	CASRRLSSYNEQFF	TGTGCCAGCAGACGGTTGAGCTCCTACAATGAGCAGTTCTTC
14	TRBV2	TRBJ2-2	TRBD2	many	CASTMTSSSGELFF	TGTGCCAGCACAATGACTAGCAGTTCCGGGGAGCTGTTTTTT
15	TRBV19	TRBJ2-1	TRBD2	NA	CASTPRTSGRGEQFF	TGTGCCAGTACCCCTAGGACTAGCGGGAGGGGTGAGCAGTTCTTC
18	TRBV6-2/TRBV6-3	TRBJ2-7	TRBD1	few	CASSFPPGTGVISGEQYF	TGTGCCAGCAGTTTCCCCCCCGGGACAGGGGTTATTTCGGGCGAGCAGTACTTC
14	TRBV7-9	TRBJ2-5	NA	few	CASSLADSPETQYF	TGTGCCAGCAGCCTCGCCGACAGTCCGGAGACCCAGTACTTC
17	TRBV5-4	TRBJ2-3	NA	many	CASSLPSVLDATDTQYF	TGTGCCAGCAGCCTACCCTCGGTCCTCGATGCAACAGATACGCAGTATTTT
15	TRBV7-2	TRBJ2-3	TRBD2	NA	CASRPPRGLRDTQYF	TGTGCCAGCAGACCACCGAGGGGACTACGAGATACGCAGTATTTT
13	TRBV18	TRBJ2-5	NA	many	CASSGRVGETQYF	TGTGCCAGCTCGGGCCGAGTGGGCGAGACCCAGTACTTC
20	TRBV3-1	TRBJ2-7	NA	many	CASSQGHRGASLTISYEQYF	TGTGCCAGCAGCCAAGGCCATAGGGGGGCTAGCCTCACAATCTCCTACGAGCAGTACTTC
15	TRBV5-4	TRBJ1-2	NA	NA	CASSYLQGSSHGYTF	TGTGCCAGCAGCTATTTACAGGGATCTAGCCATGGCTACACCTTC
16	TRBV6-5	TRBJ2-1	NA	many	CASSSGGTVSYNEQFF	TGTGCCAGCAGTTCGGGGGGGACAGTCTCCTACAATGAGCAGTTCTTC
13	TRBV4-3	TRBJ2-7	NA	many	CASSQDTESEQYF	TGCGCCAGCAGCCAAGATACGGAATCCGAGCAGTACTTC
15	TRBV20-1	TRBJ1-2	NA	many	CSARASPGGYYGYTF	TGCAGTGCTAGAGCTTCCCCCGGGGGGTACTATGGCTACACCTTC
18	TRBV6-2/TRBV6-3	TRBJ2-2	TRBD2	NA	CASSYSFLAGANTGELFF	TGTGCCAGCAGTTACTCGTTCCTAGCGGGAGCGAACACCGGGGAGCTGTTTTTT
15	TRBV28	TRBJ1-2	NA	many	CASSLSGTGNYGYTF	TGTGCCAGCAGTTTATCTGGAACAGGGAACTATGGCTACACCTTC
14	TRBV28	TRBJ2-1	TRBD2	many	CASIPLGLANEQFF	TGTGCCAGCATCCCTTTGGGACTAGCGAATGAGCAGTTCTTC
16	TRBV6-2/TRBV6-3	TRBJ1-4	TRBD1	NA	CASSDPGTGWREKLFF	TGTGCCAGCAGTGATCCCGGGACAGGGTGGCGTGAAAAACTGTTTTTT
15	TRBV28	TRBJ2-7	TRBD2	many	CASSLYTGTSGEQYF	TGTGCCAGCAGTTTATATACCGGGACTAGCGGCGAGCAGTACTTC
14	TRBV29-1	TRBJ2-5	NA	few	CSVELAAEQETQYF	TGCAGCGTTGAATTAGCGGCCGAACAAGAGACCCAGTACTTC
15	TRBV28	TRBJ2-3	NA	many	CASSSPGGARDTQYF	TGTGCCAGCAGTTCCCCAGGGGGGGCTCGAGATACGCAGTATTTT
17	TRBV11-3	TRBJ2-2	TRBD1	many	CASSYKQGALDTGELFF	TGTGCCAGCAGTTATAAGCAGGGGGCATTGGACACCGGGGAGCTGTTTTTT
17	TRBV19	TRBJ2-1	TRBD2	few	CASSPRLAGGPYNEQFF	TGTGCCAGTAGTCCGAGACTAGCGGGTGGACCCTACAATGAGCAGTTCTTC
17	TRBV13	TRBJ2-1	TRBD2	few	CASSLRRGRAHYNEQFF	TGTGCCAGCAGCTTACGTCGAGGGAGGGCCCACTACAATGAGCAGTTCTTC
13	TRBV5-4	TRBJ2-7	TRBD1	many	CASSRDRSYEQYF	TGTGCCAGCAGCAGGGACAGGTCCTACGAGCAGTACTTC
14	TRBV6-2/TRBV6-3	TRBJ2-7	NA	many	CASSPPRVPLEQYF	TGTGCCAGCAGCCCGCCAAGGGTGCCACTCGAGCAGTACTTC
13	TRBV24-1	TRBJ2-5	NA	NA	CATSGTVLETQYF	TGTGCCACCAGCGGGACTGTACTAGAGACCCAGTACTTC
17	TRBV9	TRBJ2-3	TRBD2	NA	CASSVIGRGAGTDTQYF	TGTGCCAGCAGTGTCATCGGGAGGGGCGCAGGCACAGATACGCAGTATTTT
16	TRBV9	TRBJ2-7	TRBD2	few	CASSPSFRLAVPEQYF	TGTGCCAGCAGCCCTAGCTTTAGACTAGCAGTCCCCGAGCAGTACTTC